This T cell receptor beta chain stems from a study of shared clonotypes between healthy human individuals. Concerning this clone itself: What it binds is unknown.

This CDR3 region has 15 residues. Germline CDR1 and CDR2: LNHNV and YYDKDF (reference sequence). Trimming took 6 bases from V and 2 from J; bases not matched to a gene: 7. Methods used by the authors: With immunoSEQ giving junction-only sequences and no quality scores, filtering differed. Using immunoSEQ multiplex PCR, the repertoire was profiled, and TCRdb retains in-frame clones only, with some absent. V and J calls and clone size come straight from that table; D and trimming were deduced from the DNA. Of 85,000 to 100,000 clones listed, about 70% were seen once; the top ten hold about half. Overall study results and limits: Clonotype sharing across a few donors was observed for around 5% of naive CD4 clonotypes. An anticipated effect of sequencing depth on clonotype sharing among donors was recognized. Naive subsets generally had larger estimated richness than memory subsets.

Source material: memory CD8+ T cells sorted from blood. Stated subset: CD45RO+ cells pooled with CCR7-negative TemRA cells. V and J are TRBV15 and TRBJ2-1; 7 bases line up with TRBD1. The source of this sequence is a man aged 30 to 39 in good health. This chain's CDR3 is CATRNRDSPYNEQFF. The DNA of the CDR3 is TGTGCCACCAGGAACCGGGACAGCCCCTACAATGAGCAGTTCTTC.